The 5 T cell receptor beta chains presented below share a single source sample, sequenced in a study of radiation and T cells in renal cell carcinoma. Profiling relied on immunoSEQ multiplex PCR, and the TCRdb table lists in-frame clones only, not all of them. Of 95,000 to 150,000 clones in the sample, approximately 85% were seen once. Documented time point: blood 2 weeks post-SBRT. Indicated treatment: 15 Gy SBRT to primary tumor, nephrectomy 4 weeks later. The sequencing used blood, collected from a patient whose treatment included radiotherapy and nephrectomy. These receptor sequences come from a man aged 45 to 65 with renal cell carcinoma.

The rearrangement uses TRBV6-4 and TRBJ2-2; tentatively, D is TRBD2 (7 bases). The CDR3 length is 19 residues. Trimming removed 6 bases at V and 6 bases at J, with 29 bases between. Germline CDR1 and CDR2: MRHNA and SNTAGT. CDR3 coding DNA: TGTGCCAGCAGGGCCGTAGGGGACGCGGGGGCCAGAAGCCCCGGGGAGCTGTTTTTT. This gives the protein CASRAVGDAGARSPGELFF.

The rearrangement links TRBV5-1 to TRBJ2-7, with 11 positions matching TRBD1. This CDR3 spans 15 amino acids. After removal of 4 bases from V and 5 bases from J, the junction contained 8 bases not matched to a gene. In germline, CDR1 is SGHRS, CDR2 YFSETQ. The CDR3 region is CASSPRTGGLHEQYF. The CDR3 region has the DNA TGCGCCAGCAGCCCGCGGACAGGGGGCTTGCACGAGCAGTACTTC.

This clone was picked up a small number of times. The chain uses TRBV2 and TRBJ2-3; TRBD2 agrees at 9 bases. Trimming at V came to 7 bases and at J to 7 bases, leaving 12 bases not matched to a gene. Germline CDR1 and CDR2: SNHLY and FYNNEI. The CDR3 is 15 residues long. CDR3 loop: CASNQLAGYANTQYF. CDR3 sequence (DNA): TGTGCCAGCAATCAACTAGCGGGCTATGCTAATACGCAGTATTTT. The whole variable domain, remainder taken from reference TRBV2 and TRBJ2-3, is EPEVTQTPSHQVTQMGQEVILRCVPISNHLYFYWYRQILGQKVEFLVSFYNNEISEKSEIFDDQFSVERPDGSNFTLKIRSTKLEDSAMYFCASNQLAGYANTQYFGPGTRLTVL.

This chain links TRBV29-1 with TRBJ2-7; 8 positions agree with TRBD2. CDR1 and CDR2 from the germline V gene are SQVTM and ANQGSEA. V was clipped by 5 bases and J by 3 bases; unmatched bases: 6. CDR3 length equals 13 residues. CDR3 residues: CSVTRGGLYEQYF. CDR3 sequence (DNA): TGCAGCGTTACCCGGGGGGGTCTCTACGAGCAGTACTTC.

The chain couples TRBV6-1 to TRBJ1-1; TRBD1 matches at 7 bases. The germline V gene encodes CDR1 MNHNS and CDR2 SASEGT. Trimming at V came to 10 bases and at J to 4 bases, leaving 3 bases not matched to a gene. The CDR3 has 11 amino acids. The DNA of the CDR3 is TGTGCCACATACAGGGGCACTGAAGCTTTCTTT. It encodes CATYRGTEAFF.